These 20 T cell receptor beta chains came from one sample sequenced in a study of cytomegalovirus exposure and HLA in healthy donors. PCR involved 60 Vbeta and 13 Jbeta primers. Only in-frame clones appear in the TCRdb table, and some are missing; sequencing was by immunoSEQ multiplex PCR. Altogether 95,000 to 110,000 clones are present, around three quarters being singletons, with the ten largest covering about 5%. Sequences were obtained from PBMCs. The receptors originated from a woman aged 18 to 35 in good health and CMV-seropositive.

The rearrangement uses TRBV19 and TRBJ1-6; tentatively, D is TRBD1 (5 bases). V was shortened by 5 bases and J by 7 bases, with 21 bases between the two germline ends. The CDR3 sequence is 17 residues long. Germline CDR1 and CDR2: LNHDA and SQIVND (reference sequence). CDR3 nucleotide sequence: TGTGCCAGTAGTGCGGGGAGGGGAGGACGGCTCAATTCACCCCTCCACTTT. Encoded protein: CASSAGRGGRLNSPLHF.

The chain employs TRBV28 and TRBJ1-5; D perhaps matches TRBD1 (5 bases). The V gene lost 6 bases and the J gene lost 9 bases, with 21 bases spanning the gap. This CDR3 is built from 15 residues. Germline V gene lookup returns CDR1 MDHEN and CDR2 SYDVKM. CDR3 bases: TGTGCCAGCAGCTTGGTGGGGCAGAGCCGGACGCCCCAGCATTTT. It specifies CASSLVGQSRTPQHF.

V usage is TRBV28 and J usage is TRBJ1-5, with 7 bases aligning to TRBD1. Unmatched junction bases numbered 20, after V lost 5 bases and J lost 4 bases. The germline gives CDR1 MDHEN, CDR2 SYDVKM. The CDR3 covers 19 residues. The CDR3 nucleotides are TGTGCCAGCAGTAGTGTTCAGGGGGTCGTCCAAATGAGGAATCAGCCCCAGCATTTT. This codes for CASSSVQGVVQMRNQPQHF.

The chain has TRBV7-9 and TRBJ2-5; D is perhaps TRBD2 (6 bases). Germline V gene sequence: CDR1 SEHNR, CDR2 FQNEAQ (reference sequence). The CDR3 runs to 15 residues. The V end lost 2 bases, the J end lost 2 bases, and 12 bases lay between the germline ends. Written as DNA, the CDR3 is TGTGCCAGCAGCTTACCCGGCGGGACTCAAGAGACCCAGTACTTC. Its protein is CASSLPGGTQETQYF.

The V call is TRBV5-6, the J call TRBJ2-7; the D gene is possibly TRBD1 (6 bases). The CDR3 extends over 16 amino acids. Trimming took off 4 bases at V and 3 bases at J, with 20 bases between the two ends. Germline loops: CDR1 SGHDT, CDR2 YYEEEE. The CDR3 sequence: CASSDQTGQGRYEQYF. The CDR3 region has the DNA TGTGCCAGCAGCGATCAGACAGGCCAAGGGCGCTACGAGCAGTACTTC.

CDR3 loop: CASSLDGGSYGYTF. The DNA for the CDR3 is TGTGCCAGCAGCTTAGACGGGGGGAGCTATGGCTACACCTTC. This chain links TRBV7-8 with TRBJ1-2; D may be TRBD1 (5 bases). The V and J ends lost 1 base and 4 bases respectively, with 10 bases between them. This CDR3 spans 14 amino acids. Germline-derived CDR1 and CDR2 are SGHVS and FQNEAQ.

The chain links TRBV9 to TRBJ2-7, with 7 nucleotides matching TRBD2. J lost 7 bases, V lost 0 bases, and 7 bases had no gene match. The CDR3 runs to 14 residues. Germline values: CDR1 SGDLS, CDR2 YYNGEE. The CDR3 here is CASSVGGGREEQYF. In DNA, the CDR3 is TGTGCCAGCAGCGTAGGAGGTGGGAGGGAAGAGCAGTACTTC. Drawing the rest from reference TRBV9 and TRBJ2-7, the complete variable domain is DSGVTQTPKHLITATGQRVTLRCSPRSGDLSVYWYQQSLDQGLQFLIQYYNGEERAKGNILERFSAQQFPDLHSELNLSSLELGDSALYFCASSVGGGREEQYFGPGTRLTVT.

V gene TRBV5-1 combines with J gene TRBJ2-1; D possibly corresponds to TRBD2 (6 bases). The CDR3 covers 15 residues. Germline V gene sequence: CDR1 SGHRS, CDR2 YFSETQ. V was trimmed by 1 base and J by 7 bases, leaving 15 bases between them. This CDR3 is CASSLFSGSLNEQFF. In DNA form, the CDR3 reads TGCGCCAGCAGCTTGTTTAGCGGAAGTCTAAATGAGCAGTTCTTC. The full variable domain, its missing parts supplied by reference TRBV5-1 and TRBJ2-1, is KAGVTQTPRYLIKTRGQQVTLSCSPISGHRSVSWYQQTPGQGLQFLFEYFSETQRNKGNFPGRFSGRQFSNSRSEMNVSTLELGDSALYLCASSLFSGSLNEQFFGPGTRLTVL.

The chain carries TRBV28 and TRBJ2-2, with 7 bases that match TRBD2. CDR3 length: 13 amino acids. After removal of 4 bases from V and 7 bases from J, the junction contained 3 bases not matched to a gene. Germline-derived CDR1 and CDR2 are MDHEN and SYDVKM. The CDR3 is CASSSAGVGELFF. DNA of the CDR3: TGTGCCAGCAGTTCGGCGGGGGTCGGGGAGCTGTTTTTT.

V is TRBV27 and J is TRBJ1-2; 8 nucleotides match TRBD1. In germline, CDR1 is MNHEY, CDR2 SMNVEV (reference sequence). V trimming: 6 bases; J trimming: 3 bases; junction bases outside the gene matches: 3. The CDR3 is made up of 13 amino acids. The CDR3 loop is CASRRTGYYGYTF. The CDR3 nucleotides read TGTGCCAGCAGGAGGACAGGGTACTATGGCTACACCTTC.

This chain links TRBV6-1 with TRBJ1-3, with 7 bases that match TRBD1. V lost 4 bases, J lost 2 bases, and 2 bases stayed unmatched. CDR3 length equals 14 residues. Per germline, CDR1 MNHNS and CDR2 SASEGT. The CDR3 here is CASSGTGAGNTIYF. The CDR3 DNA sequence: TGTGCCAGCAGTGGAACAGGGGCTGGAAACACCATATATTTT.

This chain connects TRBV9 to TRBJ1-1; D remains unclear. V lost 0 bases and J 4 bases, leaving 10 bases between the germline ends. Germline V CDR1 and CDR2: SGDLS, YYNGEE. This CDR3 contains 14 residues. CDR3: CASSVESGPTEAFF. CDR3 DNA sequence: TGTGCCAGCAGCGTAGAGTCAGGCCCCACTGAAGCTTTCTTT.

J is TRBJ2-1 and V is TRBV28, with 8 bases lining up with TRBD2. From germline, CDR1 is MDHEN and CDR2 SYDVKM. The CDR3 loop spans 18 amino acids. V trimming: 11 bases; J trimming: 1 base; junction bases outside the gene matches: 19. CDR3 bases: TGTGCCGCAGGAACCGGGACTAGAAGAGAGGGATCCTACAATGAGCAGTTCTTC. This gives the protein CAAGTGTRREGSYNEQFF.

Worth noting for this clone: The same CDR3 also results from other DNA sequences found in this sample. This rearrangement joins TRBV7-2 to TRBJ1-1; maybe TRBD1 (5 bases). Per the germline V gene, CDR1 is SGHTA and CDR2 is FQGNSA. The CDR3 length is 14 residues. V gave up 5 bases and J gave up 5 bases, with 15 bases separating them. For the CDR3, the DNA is TGTGCCAGCAGCCCAGTAGGGGATGATACTGAAGCTTTCTTT. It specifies CASSPVGDDTEAFF. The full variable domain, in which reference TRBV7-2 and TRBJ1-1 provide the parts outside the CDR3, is GAGVSQSPSNKVTEKGKDVELRCDPISGHTALYWYRQSLGQGLEFLIYFQGNSAPDKSGLPSDRFSAERTGGSVSTLTIQRTQQEDSAVYLCASSPVGDDTEAFFGQGTRLTVV.

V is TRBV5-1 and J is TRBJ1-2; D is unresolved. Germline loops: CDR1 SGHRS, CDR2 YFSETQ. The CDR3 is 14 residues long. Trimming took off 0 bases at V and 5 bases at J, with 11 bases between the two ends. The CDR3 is CASSLAGEGYGYTF. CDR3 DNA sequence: TGCGCCAGCAGCTTGGCCGGGGAGGGTTATGGCTACACCTTC.

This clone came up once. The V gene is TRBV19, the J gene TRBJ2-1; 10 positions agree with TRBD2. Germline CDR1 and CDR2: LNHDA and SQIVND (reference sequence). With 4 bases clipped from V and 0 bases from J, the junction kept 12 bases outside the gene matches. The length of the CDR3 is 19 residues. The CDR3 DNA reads TGTGCCAGTAGTAGGGGGGCGCGGACTAGCGGACTCTCCTACAATGAGCAGTTCTTC. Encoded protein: CASSRGARTSGLSYNEQFF.

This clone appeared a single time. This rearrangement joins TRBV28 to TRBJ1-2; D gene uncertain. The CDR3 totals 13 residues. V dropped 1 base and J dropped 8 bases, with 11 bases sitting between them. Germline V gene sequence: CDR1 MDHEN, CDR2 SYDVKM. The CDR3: CASSLSGLRGYTF. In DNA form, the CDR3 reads TGTGCCAGCAGTTTATCCGGGTTAAGGGGCTACACCTTC.

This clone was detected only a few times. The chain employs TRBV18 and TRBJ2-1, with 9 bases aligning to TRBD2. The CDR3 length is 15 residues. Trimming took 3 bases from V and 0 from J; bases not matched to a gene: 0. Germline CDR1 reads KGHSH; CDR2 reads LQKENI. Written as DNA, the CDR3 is TGTGCCAGCTCACCTAGCGGGAGCTCCTACAATGAGCAGTTCTTC. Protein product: CASSPSGSSYNEQFF. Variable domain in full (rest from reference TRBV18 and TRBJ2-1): NAGVMQNPRHLVRRRGQEARLRCSPMKGHSHVYWYRQLPEEGLKFMVYLQKENIIDESGMPKERFSAEFPKEGPSILRIQQVVRGDSAAYFCASSPSGSSYNEQFFGPGTRLTVL.

CDR3 sequence: CASSQEGSIAGGPETQYF. In DNA form, the CDR3 reads TGTGCCAGCAGCCAAGAGGGTTCCATAGCGGGAGGGCCTGAGACCCAGTACTTC. This chain connects TRBV4-2 to TRBJ2-5, with TRBD2 matching 11 bases. This CDR3 contains 18 residues. Germline lookup yields CDR1 LGHNA and CDR2 YNFKEQ. The junction had 11 bases not matched to a gene; V was cut back by 0 bases and J by 5 bases.

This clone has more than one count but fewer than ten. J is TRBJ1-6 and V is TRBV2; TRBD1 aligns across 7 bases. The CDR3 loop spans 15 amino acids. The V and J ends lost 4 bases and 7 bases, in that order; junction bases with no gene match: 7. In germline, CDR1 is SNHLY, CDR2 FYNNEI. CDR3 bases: TGTGCCAGCAGTGTGGGGACAGCCGGAAATTCACCCCTCCACTTT. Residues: CASSVGTAGNSPLHF.